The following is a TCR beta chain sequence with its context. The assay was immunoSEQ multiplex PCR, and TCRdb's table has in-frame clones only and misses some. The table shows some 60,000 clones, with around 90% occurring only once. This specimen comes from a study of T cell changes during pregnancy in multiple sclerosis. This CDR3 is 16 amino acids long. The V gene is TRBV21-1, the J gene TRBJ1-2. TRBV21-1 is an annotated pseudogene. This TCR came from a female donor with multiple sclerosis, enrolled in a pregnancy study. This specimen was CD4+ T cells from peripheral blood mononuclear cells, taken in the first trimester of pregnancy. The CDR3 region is CASSKAIRVANYGYTF. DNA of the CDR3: TGTGCCAGCAGCAAAGCGATCCGGGTAGCTAACTATGGCTACACCTTC.